Given below is one T cell receptor beta chain in context. TCRdb analysed the 5' RACE reads with MiXCR anew, one entry per CDR3 protein. In the table there are a few hundred thousand distinct CDR3 sequences, 15% to 20% of which are singletons. This CDR3 has 17 residues. V lost 5 bases and J 1 base, leaving 19 bases between the germline ends. The germline V gene has CDR1 SGHAT and CDR2 FQNNGV. This record comes from a study of identical twins. The receptor's source is a middle-aged man in good health. The rearrangement uses TRBV11-2 and TRBJ2-3; D ambiguous. What was sequenced was naive T cells sorted from blood. The CDR3 nucleotides are TGTGCCAGCAGCCCGCAACCGACTGCGACCCGCACAGATACGCAGTATTTT. Its protein product is CASSPQPTATRTDTQYF.